The following is a TCR beta chain sequence with its context. This entry comes from a study of blood T cell repertoires in COVID-19. Overall study: Sources were T cells, B-cell-depleted T cells, or PBMCs; the material itself was cDNA or gDNA.

Authors' analysis steps: Reference gene primer amplification gave estimated nucleated cell counts. Clones were read by immunoSEQ multiplex PCR, and TCRdb kept only the in-frame ones, dropping some. V and J calls plus clone size are reproduced from that table; the DNA served to infer D and trimming. The table shows some 230,000 clones, with around 83% occurring only once. Between the trimmed V and J ends, which lost 2 bases and 0 bases, there was a span of 12 bases. The CDR3 sequence is 17 residues long. CDR1 and CDR2 from the germline V gene are SGHRS and YFSETQ. Sequencing used peripheral blood. This TCR was recovered from a woman aged 50 to 60 with acute or convalescent COVID-19. The chain recombines TRBV5-1 with TRBJ2-6; TRBD1 might be the D (6 bases). The DNA for the CDR3 is TGCGCCAGCAGCTTCCAGACAGGATTCTCTGGGGCCAACGTCCTGACTTTC. Protein: CASSFQTGFSGANVLTF.